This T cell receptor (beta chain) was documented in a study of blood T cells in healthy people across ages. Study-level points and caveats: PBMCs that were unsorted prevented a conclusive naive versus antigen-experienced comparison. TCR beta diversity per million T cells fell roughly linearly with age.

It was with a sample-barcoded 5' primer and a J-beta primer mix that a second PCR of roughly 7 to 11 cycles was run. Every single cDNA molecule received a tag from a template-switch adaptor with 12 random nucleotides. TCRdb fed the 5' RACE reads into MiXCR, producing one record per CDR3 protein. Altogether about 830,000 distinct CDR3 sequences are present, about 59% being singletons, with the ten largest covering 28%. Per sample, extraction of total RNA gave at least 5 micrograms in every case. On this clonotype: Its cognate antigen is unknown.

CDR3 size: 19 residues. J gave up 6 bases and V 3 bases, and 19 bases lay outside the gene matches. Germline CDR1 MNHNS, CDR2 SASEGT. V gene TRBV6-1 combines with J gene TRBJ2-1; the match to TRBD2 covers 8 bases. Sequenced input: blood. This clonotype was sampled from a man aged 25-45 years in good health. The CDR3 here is CASSELINPGGGGPNEQFF. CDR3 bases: TGTGCCAGCAGTGAGCTTATAAACCCCGGGGGCGGGGGGCCCAATGAGCAGTTCTTC.